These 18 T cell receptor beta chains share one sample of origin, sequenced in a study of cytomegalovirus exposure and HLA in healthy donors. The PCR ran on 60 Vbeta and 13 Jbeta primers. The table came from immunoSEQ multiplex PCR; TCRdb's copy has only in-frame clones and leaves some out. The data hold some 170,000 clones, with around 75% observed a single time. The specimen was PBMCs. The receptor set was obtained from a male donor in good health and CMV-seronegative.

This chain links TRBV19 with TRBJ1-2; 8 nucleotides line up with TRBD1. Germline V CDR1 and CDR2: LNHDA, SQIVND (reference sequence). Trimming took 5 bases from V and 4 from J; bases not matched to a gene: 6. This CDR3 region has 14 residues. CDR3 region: CASSEDRGSYGYTF. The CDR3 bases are TGTGCCAGTAGTGAAGACAGGGGTAGCTATGGCTACACCTTC.

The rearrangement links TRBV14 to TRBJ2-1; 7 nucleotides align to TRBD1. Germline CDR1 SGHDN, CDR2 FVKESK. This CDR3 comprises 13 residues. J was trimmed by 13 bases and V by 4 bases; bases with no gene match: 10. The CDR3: CASSLIDRAKQFF. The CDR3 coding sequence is TGTGCCAGCAGCCTAATCGACAGGGCGAAACAGTTCTTC.

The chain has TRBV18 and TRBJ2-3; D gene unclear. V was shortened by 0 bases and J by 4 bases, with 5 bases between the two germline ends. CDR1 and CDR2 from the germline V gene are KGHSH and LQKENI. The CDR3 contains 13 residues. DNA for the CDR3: TGTGCCAGCTCACCACCAGCTGCAGATACGCAGTATTTT. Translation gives CASSPPAADTQYF.

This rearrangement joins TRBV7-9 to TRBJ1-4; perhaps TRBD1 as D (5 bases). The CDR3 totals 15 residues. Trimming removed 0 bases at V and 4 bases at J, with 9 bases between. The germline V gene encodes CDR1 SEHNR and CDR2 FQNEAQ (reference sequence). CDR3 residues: CASSLAGGINEKLFF. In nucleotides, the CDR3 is TGTGCCAGCAGCTTAGCGGGGGGGATTAATGAAAAACTGTTTTTT. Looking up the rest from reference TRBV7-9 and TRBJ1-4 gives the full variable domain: DTGVSQNPRHKITKRGQNVTFRCDPISEHNRLYWYRQTLGQGPEFLTYFQNEAQLEKSRLLSDRFSAERPKGSFSTLEIQRTEQGDSAMYLCASSLAGGINEKLFFGSGTQLSVL.

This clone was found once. The CDR3 DNA reads TGTGCCAGCAGCTCTAGAATTATCCAGGGGGCGTACACTGAAGCTTTCTTT. Its translation: CASSSRIIQGAYTEAFF. The gene calls are TRBV7-2 and TRBJ1-1; 8 bases line up with TRBD1. V lost 4 bases to trimming and J lost 3 bases; unmatched junction nucleotides: 13. Germline CDR1 reads SGHTA; CDR2 reads FQGNSA. The CDR3 extends over 17 amino acids. Complete variable domain (other parts from reference TRBV7-2 and TRBJ1-1): GAGVSQSPSNKVTEKGKDVELRCDPISGHTALYWYRQSLGQGLEFLIYFQGNSAPDKSGLPSDRFSAERTGGSVSTLTIQRTQQEDSAVYLCASSSRIIQGAYTEAFFGQGTRLTVV.

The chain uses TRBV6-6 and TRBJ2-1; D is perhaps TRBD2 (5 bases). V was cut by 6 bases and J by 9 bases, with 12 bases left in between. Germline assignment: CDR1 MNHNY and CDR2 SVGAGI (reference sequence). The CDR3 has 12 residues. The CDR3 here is CASSPLAFEQFF. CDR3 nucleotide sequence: TGTGCCAGCAGCCCCCTAGCTTTTGAGCAGTTCTTC.

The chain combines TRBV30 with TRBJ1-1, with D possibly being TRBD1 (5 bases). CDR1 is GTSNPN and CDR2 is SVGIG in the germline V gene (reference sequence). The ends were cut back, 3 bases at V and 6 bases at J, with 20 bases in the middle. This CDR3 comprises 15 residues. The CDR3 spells CAWSGTQGLRAEAFF. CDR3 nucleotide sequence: TGTGCCTGGAGCGGCACTCAGGGTCTTCGGGCTGAAGCTTTCTTT.

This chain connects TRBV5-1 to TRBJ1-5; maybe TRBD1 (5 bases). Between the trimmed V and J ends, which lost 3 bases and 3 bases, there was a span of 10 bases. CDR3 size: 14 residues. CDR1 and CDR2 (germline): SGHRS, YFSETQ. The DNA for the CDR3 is TGCGCCAGCAGCTGGGGAGGGGACAATCAGCCCCAGCATTTT. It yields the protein CASSWGGDNQPQHF.

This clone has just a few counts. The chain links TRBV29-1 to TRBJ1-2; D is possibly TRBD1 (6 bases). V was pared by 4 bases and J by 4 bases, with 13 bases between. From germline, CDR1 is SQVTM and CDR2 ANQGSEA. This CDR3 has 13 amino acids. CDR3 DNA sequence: TGCAGCGTTGGGGACAACCCCCGCTATGGCTACACCTTC. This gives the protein CSVGDNPRYGYTF.

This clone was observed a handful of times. The CDR3, as DNA: TGTGCCAGCAGTGACTCGAGCCACGGGGAGCTGTTTTTT. Its translation is CASSDSSHGELFF. The chain joins TRBV6-4 to TRBJ2-2, with D unclear. The ends were cut back, 0 bases at V and 7 bases at J, with 6 bases in the middle. CDR3 size: 13 residues. Germline CDR1 and CDR2: MRHNA and SNTAGT.

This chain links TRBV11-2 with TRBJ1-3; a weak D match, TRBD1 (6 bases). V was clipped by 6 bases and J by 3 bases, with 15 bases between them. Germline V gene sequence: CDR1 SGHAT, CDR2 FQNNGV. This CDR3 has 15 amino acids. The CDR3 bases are TGTGCCAGCAGATCACCGGGGGGCCTTGGAAACACCATATATTTT. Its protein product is CASRSPGGLGNTIYF.

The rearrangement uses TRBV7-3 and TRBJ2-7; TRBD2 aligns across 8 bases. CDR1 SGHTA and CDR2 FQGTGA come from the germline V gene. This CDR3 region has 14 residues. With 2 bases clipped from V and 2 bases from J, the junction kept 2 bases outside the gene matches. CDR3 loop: CASSLHGGAYEQYF. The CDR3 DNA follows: TGTGCCAGCAGCTTACACGGGGGGGCCTACGAGCAGTACTTC.

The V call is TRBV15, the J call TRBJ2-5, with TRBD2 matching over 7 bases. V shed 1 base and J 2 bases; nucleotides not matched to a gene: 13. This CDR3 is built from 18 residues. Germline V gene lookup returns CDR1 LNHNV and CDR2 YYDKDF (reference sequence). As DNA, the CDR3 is TGTGCCACCAGCAGAGGTCGGGCTAGCGGCCTGTTACAAGAGACCCAGTACTTC. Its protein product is CATSRGRASGLLQETQYF.

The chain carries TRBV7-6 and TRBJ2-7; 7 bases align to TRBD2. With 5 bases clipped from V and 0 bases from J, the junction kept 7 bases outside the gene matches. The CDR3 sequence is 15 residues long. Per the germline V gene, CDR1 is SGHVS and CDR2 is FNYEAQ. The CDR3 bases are TGTGCCAGCAGCGAACTAGCGTCAAGCTCCTACGAGCAGTACTTC. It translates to CASSELASSSYEQYF.

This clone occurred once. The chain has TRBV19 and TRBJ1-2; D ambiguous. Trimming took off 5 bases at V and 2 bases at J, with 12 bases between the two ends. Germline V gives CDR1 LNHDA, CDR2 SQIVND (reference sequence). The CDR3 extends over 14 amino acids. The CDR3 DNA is TGTGCCAGTAGTGAGAGCGTGCTCAACTATGGCTACACCTTC. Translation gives CASSESVLNYGYTF.

The DNA of the CDR3 is TGTGCCAGCAGCCCAGGAAGGTGGGAGGGGGTACTCGATACGAAGCAGTACTTC. It yields the protein CASSPGRWEGVLDTKQYF. The chain combines TRBV7-9 with TRBJ2-7; tentatively, D is TRBD2 (7 bases). Germline-derived CDR1 and CDR2 are SEHNR and FQNEAQ (reference sequence). V lost 5 bases and J 8 bases, leaving 31 bases between the germline ends. CDR3 size: 18 residues.

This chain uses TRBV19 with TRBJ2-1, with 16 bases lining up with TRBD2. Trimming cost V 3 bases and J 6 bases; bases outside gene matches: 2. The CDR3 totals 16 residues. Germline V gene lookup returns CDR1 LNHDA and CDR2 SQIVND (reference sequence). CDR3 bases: TGTGCCAGTAGTATGGGACTAGCGGGGGGGGGCAATGAGCAGTTCTTC. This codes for CASSMGLAGGGNEQFF.

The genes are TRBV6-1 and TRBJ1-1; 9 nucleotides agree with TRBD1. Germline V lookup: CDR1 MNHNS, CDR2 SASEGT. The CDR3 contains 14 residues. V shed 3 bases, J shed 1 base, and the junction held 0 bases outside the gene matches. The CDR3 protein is CASSEGQGNTEAFF. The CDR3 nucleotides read TGTGCCAGCAGTGAGGGACAGGGGAACACTGAAGCTTTCTTT.